Detailed here is one T cell receptor beta chain. Its antigen is unknown. Repertoires were generated with immunoSEQ multiplex PCR, while TCRdb's copy carries only in-frame clones and drops some. This table holds some 240,000 clones, roughly 80% found once. Trimming shortened V by 4 bases and J by 0 bases, and 7 bases separated the two germline ends. The CDR3 is 13 residues long. Germline V CDR1 and CDR2: MNHNS, SASEGT. Thawed PBMCs were FACS-sorted into unstimulated CD4+CD25+CD127- regulatory T cells, CD4+CD25- non-regulatory cells, CD4 and CD8 cells. This sample is drawn from a study of Tregs in tolerant kidney transplant recipients. General observations from the study: No direct test of biological reproducibility was done here. Activated donor B cell expansion appeared to reveal the most relevant donor-specific TCRbeta repertoire. Few patients were studied, so findings need validation in larger groups.

This sequence was found in a human donor in good health. The chain carries TRBV6-1 and TRBJ2-7; the D is unclear. Sequencing was carried out using CD4+ T cells from blood. The CDR3 region has the DNA TGTGCCAGCAGTGTGGACGGCTCCTACGAGCAGTACTTC. It specifies CASSVDGSYEQYF.